The present TCR beta chain was sequenced within a study of OX40 agonist ivuxolimab in advanced cancers. Across the whole study: Participants could have had prior anti-PD-1, anti-PD-L1 or anti-CTLA-4 therapy, and about 40% had some. Study observations and caveats: Blood T cells, both CD4+ and CD8+, expanded clonally by week 6 at 0.1 to 3.0 mg/kg.

On this clone itself: Its antigen is still unknown.

Libraries were prepared by immunoSEQ multiplex PCR; TCRdb keeps only in-frame clonotypes and omits some of them. The profile shows 60,000 or so clones, about 87% of them singletons. Trimming left V 0 bases short and J 3 bases short, with 9 bases between. This CDR3 spans 15 amino acids. CDR1 is LGHNA and CDR2 is YNFKEQ in the germline V gene. This rearrangement joins TRBV4-2 to TRBJ1-3; D gene unclear. The sequence was collected from an adult with an advanced solid tumor such as melanoma, head and neck, liver or kidney cancer. Sequenced material: CD4+ or CD8+ T cells sorted from blood, taken in a trial of the OX40 agonist ivuxolimab. In DNA form, the CDR3 reads TGTGCCAGCAGCCAAGATAGGGCTATTGGAAACACCATATATTTT. Its translation: CASSQDRAIGNTIYF.